The source of this T cell receptor beta chain is a study of shared clonotypes between healthy human individuals. CDR1 and CDR2 from the germline V gene are ENHRY and SYGVKD. The CDR3 consists of 13 residues. V was clipped by 6 bases and J by 5 bases, with 11 bases between them. A remark on this clone: The sample carries other DNA sequences with the same CDR3.

Data came from immunoSEQ multiplex PCR; TCRdb stores just in-frame clones and leaves some out. This sample has some 2,100,000 clones, with approximately 94% found just once. Every contributor of samples was a Caucasian grown-up residing in Nashville, Tennessee. What was sequenced was naive CD4+ T cells sorted from blood. Subset given: CD45RA+ positively selected. The genes are TRBV10-3 and TRBJ1-5, with D possibly matching TRBD1 (5 bases). The receptor was derived from a man younger than 35 in good health. The CDR3, as DNA: TGTGCCATCAGCCGGGACCGTGATCAGCCCCAGCATTTT. The encoded protein is CAISRDRDQPQHF.